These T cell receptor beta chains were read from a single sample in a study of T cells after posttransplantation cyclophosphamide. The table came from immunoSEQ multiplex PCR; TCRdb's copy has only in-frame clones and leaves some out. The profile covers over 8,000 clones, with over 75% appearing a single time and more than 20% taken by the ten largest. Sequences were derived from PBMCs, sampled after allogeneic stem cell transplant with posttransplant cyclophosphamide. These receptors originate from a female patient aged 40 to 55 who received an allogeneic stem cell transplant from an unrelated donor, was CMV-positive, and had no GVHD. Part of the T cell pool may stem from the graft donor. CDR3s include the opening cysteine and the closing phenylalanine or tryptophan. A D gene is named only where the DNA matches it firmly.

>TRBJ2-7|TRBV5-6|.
TGTGCCAGCAGCTTCAGGGCTTTGGAATACGAGCAGTACTTC
CASSFRALEYEQYF
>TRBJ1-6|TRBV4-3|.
TGCGCCAGCAGCCAAGATCAACGCTCCTATAATTCCCCCCTCCACTTT
CASSQDQRSYNSPLHF
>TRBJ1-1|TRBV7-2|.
TGTGCCAGCAGCTTAGCGGCTCTCGCGGACACTGAAGCTTTCTTT
CASSLAALADTEAFF
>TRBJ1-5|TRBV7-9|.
TGTGCCAGCAGCTTACAGGGGTCGAGCAATCAGCCCCAGCATTTT
CASSLQGSSNQPQHF
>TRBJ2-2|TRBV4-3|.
TGCGCCAGCAGCCAAGGGGCAGTAGGGGCGACGGTGGGCGGGGAGCTGTTTTTT
CASSQGAVGATVGGELFF
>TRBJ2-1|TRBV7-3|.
TGTGCCAGCAGCTTCCTCGGGGGTGAGCAGTTCTTC
CASSFLGGEQFF
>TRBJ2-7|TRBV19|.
TGTGCCAGTAGTGGGGCAGGGGCGGTCGACGAGCAGTACTTC
CASSGAGAVDEQYF
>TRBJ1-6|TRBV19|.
TGTGCCAGTAGTCCCGGACAGAATAATTCACCCCTCCACTTT
CASSPGQNNSPLHF
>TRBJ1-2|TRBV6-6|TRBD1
TGTGCCAGCATATCGACAGGGGGCGGGAGAGGCTACACCTTC
CASISTGGGRGYTF
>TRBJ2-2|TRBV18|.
TGTGCCAGCTCACCGAAGACGGGGAGCACCGGGGAGCTGTTTTTT
CASSPKTGSTGELFF
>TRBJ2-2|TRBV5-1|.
TGCGCCAGCAGCTTCTCACAATTCACCGGGGAGCTGTTTTTT
CASSFSQFTGELFF